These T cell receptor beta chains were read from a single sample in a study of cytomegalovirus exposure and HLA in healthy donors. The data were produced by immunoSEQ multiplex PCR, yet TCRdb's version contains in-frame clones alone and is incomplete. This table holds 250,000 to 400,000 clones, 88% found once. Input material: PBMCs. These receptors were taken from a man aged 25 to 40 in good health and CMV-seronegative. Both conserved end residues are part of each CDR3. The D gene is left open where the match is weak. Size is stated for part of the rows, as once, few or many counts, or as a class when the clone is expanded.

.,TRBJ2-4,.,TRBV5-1,CASSLEAGSENIQYF,TGCGCCAGCAGCTTGGAGGCAGGGTCAGAAAACATTCAGTACTTC
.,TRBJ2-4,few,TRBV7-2,CASSLHKNIQYF,TGTGCCAGCAGCTTACACAAAAACATTCAGTACTTC
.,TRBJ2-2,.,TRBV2,CASLPRTGTGELFF,TGTGCCAGCTTACCGAGGACGGGGACCGGGGAGCTGTTTTTT
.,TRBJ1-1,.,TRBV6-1,CASKYRDDTEAFF,TGTGCCAGCAAGTACAGGGATGACACTGAAGCTTTCTTT
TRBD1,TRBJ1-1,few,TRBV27,CASSLGRGEAFF,TGTGCCAGCAGTTTGGGCAGGGGGGAAGCTTTCTTT
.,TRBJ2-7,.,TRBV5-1,CASSLDPSATYEQYF,TGCGCCAGCAGCTTGGATCCATCTGCTACCTACGAGCAGTACTTC
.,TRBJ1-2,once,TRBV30,CAWSLGGNYGYTF,TGTGCCTGGAGCTTGGGGGGAAACTATGGCTACACCTTC
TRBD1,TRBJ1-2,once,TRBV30,CAWRYRGGYTF,TGTGCCTGGAGATACAGGGGTGGCTACACCTTC
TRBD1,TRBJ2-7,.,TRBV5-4,CASSRDRHLGEQYF,TGTGCCAGCAGCCGGGACAGGCATCTGGGAGAGCAGTACTTC
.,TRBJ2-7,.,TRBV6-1,CASSVDGTGEQYF,TGTGCCAGCAGTGTAGACGGAACCGGGGAGCAGTACTTC
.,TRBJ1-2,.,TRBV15,CATSRGASYGYTF,TGTGCCACCAGCAGAGGGGCGTCCTATGGCTACACCTTC
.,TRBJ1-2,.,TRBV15,CATTPGQGGYTF,TGTGCCACCACCCCGGGACAAGGTGGCTACACCTTC
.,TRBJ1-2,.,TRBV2,CASSVRTEYYGYTF,TGTGCCAGCAGTGTTCGGACAGAGTATTATGGCTACACCTTC
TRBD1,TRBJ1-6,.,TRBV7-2,CASSLRTGNNSPLHF,TGTGCCAGCAGCCTTCGGACAGGGAATAATTCACCCCTCCACTTT
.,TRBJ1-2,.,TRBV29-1,CSVGTGSGYGYTF,TGCAGCGTTGGTACAGGGTCCGGCTATGGCTACACCTTC
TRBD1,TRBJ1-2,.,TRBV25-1,CASSGQGNYGYTF,TGTGCCAGCAGCGGACAGGGGAACTATGGCTACACCTTC
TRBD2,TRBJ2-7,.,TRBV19,CASSTLADSYEQYF,TGTGCCAGTAGCACACTAGCGGATAGCTACGAGCAGTACTTC
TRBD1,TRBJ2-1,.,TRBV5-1,CASTRQGSYNEQFF,TGCGCCAGCACCCGACAGGGATCCTACAATGAGCAGTTCTTC
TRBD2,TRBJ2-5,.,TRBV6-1,CASSPGLAHQETQYF,TGTGCCAGCAGCCCGGGACTAGCTCACCAAGAGACCCAGTACTTC
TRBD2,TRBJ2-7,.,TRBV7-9,CASSFAGGRYEQYF,TGTGCCAGCAGCTTCGCGGGGGGCCGCTACGAGCAGTACTTC
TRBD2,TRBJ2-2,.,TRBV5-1,CASSWASGAGELFF,TGCGCCAGCAGCTGGGCTAGCGGGGCCGGGGAGCTGTTTTTT
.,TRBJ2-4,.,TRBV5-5,CASSLRRVAKNIQYF,TGTGCCAGCAGCTTGCGGCGGGTAGCCAAAAACATTCAGTACTTC
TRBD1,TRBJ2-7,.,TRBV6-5,CASSRGQGGIYEQYF,TGTGCCAGCAGTAGAGGACAGGGGGGGATCTACGAGCAGTACTTC
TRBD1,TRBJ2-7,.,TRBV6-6,CASSQGQGLSYEQYF,TGTGCCAGCAGCCAGGGACAGGGGCTCTCCTACGAGCAGTACTTC
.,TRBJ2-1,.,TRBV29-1,CSAHGGAGSNEQFF,TGCAGCGCCCATGGGGGGGCTGGATCCAATGAGCAGTTCTTC
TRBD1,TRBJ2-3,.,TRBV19,CASSIVGTGKTDTQYF,TGTGCCAGTAGTATAGTAGGGACAGGGAAGACGGATACGCAGTATTTT
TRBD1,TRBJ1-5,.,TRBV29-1,CSVRTGDQPQHF,TGCAGCGTACGGACAGGGGACCAGCCCCAGCATTTT
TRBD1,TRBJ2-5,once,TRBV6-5,CASSYSPGGIQETQYF,TGTGCCAGCAGTTACTCTCCAGGGGGTATACAAGAGACCCAGTACTTC
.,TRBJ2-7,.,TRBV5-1,CASSLATGQQYEQYF,TGCGCCAGCAGCTTGGCCACGGGACAACAATACGAGCAGTACTTC
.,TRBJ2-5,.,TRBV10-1,CASSYSGQETQYF,TGCGCCAGCAGTTACAGCGGTCAAGAGACCCAGTACTTC
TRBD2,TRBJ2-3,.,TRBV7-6,CASSLGPSGGSTDTQYF,TGTGCCAGCAGCTTGGGCCCTAGCGGGGGAAGCACAGATACGCAGTATTTT
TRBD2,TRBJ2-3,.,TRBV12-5,CASGLVWGGSTDTQYF,TGTGCTAGTGGTTTGGTCTGGGGGGGGAGCACAGATACGCAGTATTTT
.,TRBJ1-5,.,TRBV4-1,CASSQVEGNQPQHF,TGCGCCAGCAGCCAAGTCGAGGGCAATCAGCCCCAGCATTTT
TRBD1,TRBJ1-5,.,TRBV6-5,CASSPDRGGNQPQHF,TGTGCCAGCAGCCCGGACAGGGGAGGCAATCAGCCCCAGCATTTT
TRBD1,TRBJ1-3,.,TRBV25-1,CASSPWTGTGNTIYF,TGTGCCAGCAGCCCTTGGACAGGGACTGGAAACACCATATATTTT
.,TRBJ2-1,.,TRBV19,CASSAVEARLGEQFF,TGTGCCAGTAGTGCCGTTGAGGCCCGACTTGGGGAGCAGTTCTTC
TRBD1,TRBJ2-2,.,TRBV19,CASDVGQATGELFF,TGTGCCTCGGATGTGGGACAGGCTACCGGGGAGCTGTTTTTT
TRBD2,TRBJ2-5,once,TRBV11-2,CASSLGGLAGVETQYF,TGTGCCAGCAGCTTGGGCGGACTAGCGGGGGTAGAGACCCAGTACTTC
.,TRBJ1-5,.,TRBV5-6,CASSLGGWGNQPQHF,TGTGCCAGCAGCTTGGGGGGCTGGGGCAATCAGCCCCAGCATTTT
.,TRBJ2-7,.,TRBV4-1,CASSQEEARAYEQYF,TGCGCCAGCAGCCAAGAAGAGGCCAGGGCCTACGAGCAGTACTTC
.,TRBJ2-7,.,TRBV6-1,CASSDTGHSNSYEQYF,TGTGCCAGCAGTGATACGGGACACTCGAACTCCTACGAGCAGTACTTC
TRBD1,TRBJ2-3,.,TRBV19,CASKDRDATDTQYF,TGTGCCAGCAAGGACAGGGACGCGACAGATACGCAGTATTTT
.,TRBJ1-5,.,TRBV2,CASSGVRDGYDQPQHF,TGTGCCAGCAGTGGCGTACGGGATGGGTATGATCAGCCCCAGCATTTT
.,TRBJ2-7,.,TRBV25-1,CASSASDRGSYEQYF,TGTGCCAGCAGTGCCAGTGACCGAGGGTCCTACGAGCAGTACTTC
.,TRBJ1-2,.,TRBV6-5,CASSNGGVGGYGYTF,TGTGCCAGCAGTAATGGCGGGGTCGGAGGTTATGGCTACACCTTC
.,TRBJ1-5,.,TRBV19,CASSIWRGARLQPQHF,TGTGCCAGTAGTATTTGGCGGGGGGCGAGGTTGCAGCCCCAGCATTTT
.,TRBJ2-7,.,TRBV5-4,CASSLGGYEQYF,TGTGCCAGCAGTCTCGGAGGCTACGAGCAGTACTTC
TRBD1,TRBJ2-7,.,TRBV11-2,CASSLRPGGPYEQYF,TGTGCCAGCAGCTTAAGGCCAGGGGGCCCCTACGAGCAGTACTTC
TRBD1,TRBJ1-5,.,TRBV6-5,CASSLRTGHQPQHF,TGTGCCAGCAGCCTGAGGACAGGGCATCAGCCCCAGCATTTT
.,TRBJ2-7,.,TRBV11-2,CASSLVRLTYEQYF,TGTGCCAGCAGCTTAGTACGACTCACCTACGAGCAGTACTTC
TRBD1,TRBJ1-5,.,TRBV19,CASSIPGGGQPQHF,TGTGCCAGTAGTATCCCAGGGGGTGGTCAGCCCCAGCATTTT
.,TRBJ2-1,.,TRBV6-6,CASSYSALNEQFF,TGTGCCAGCAGTTACAGCGCACTCAATGAGCAGTTCTTC
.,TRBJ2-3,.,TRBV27,CASSSASATDTQYF,TGTGCCAGCAGTAGCGCTAGCGCCACAGATACGCAGTATTTT
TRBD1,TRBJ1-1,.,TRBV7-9,CASSFRGTGIGTEAFF,TGTGCCAGCAGCTTTAGGGGGACAGGGATCGGGACTGAAGCTTTCTTT
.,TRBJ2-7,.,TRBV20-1,CSARQQGFMHF,TGCAGTGCAAGACAACAGGGTTTCATGCACTTC
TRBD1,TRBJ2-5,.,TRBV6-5,CASTGQGAGETQYF,TGTGCCAGCACCGGACAGGGGGCGGGAGAGACCCAGTACTTC
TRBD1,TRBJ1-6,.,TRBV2,CASIGDRDSINSPLHF,TGTGCCAGCATCGGAGACCGGGACAGCATTAATTCACCCCTCCACTTT